A selection of T cell receptor beta chains follows, all from one sample in a study of cytomegalovirus exposure and HLA in healthy donors. The data were produced by immunoSEQ multiplex PCR, yet TCRdb's version contains in-frame clones alone and is incomplete. In the table there are hundreds of thousands of clones, around 86% of which are singletons. Sequencing was performed on PBMCs. The receptor source for this set is a woman under 30 in good health and CMV-seronegative. CDR3s include the opening cysteine and the closing phenylalanine or tryptophan. The D gene is left open where the match is weak. Clone size is stated in some rows and not others, as once, few, many or a class when expanded.

d_call	v_call	j_call	clone_size	cdr3_aa	cdr3_nt
TRBD1	TRBV2	TRBJ1-2	.	CASSEGDRDYGYTF	TGTGCCAGCAGTGAAGGCGACAGGGACTATGGCTACACCTTC
TRBD2	TRBV9	TRBJ2-1	.	CASSVATVAGGRNEQFF	TGTGCCAGCAGCGTAGCTACGGTAGCGGGGGGGCGGAATGAGCAGTTCTTC
.	TRBV7-9	TRBJ1-1	.	CASSFGTEAFF	TGTGCCAGCAGCTTCGGGACAGAAGCTTTCTTT
.	TRBV7-3	TRBJ2-3	.	CASSRDFDTQYF	TGTGCCAGCAGTCGGGACTTCGATACGCAGTATTTT
.	TRBV10-2	TRBJ2-7	few	CASSEGDSYEQYF	TGCGCCAGCAGTGAGGGAGACAGCTACGAGCAGTACTTC
TRBD2	TRBV18	TRBJ2-1	.	CASSPPSGRGGNEQFF	TGTGCCAGCTCACCACCCAGCGGGAGAGGCGGGAATGAGCAGTTCTTC
TRBD2	TRBV5-1	TRBJ2-7	.	CASSPRTSVEQYF	TGCGCCAGCAGCCCCCGGACTAGCGTCGAGCAGTACTTC
TRBD2	TRBV5-4	TRBJ2-3	.	CASSPRPGLAGGGTDTQYF	TGTGCCAGCAGCCCGAGGCCGGGACTAGCGGGGGGGGGCACAGATACGCAGTATTTT
TRBD1	TRBV6-1	TRBJ1-4	few	CASSEVVDRVEKLFF	TGTGCCAGCAGTGAAGTCGTGGACAGGGTTGAAAAACTGTTTTTT
.	TRBV9	TRBJ2-2	.	CASSLANTGELFF	TGTGCCAGCAGCCTCGCGAACACCGGGGAGCTGTTTTTT
.	TRBV5-1	TRBJ1-1	.	CASSSREGEAFF	TGCGCCAGCAGCTCCCGGGAGGGCGAAGCTTTCTTT
TRBD1	TRBV7-6	TRBJ1-6	.	CASSPGGTGGLNSPLHF	TGTGCCAGCAGCCCCGGAGGGACAGGGGGCTTAAATTCACCCCTCCACTTT
.	TRBV28	TRBJ1-2	.	CASSLSSENNYGYTF	TGTGCCAGCAGTTTATCCTCGGAGAATAACTATGGCTACACCTTC
TRBD1	TRBV19	TRBJ2-2	.	CASSTHTTGAGELFF	TGTGCCAGTAGTACCCACACTACAGGGGCCGGGGAGCTGTTTTTT
.	TRBV14	TRBJ2-2	.	CASSQMTRHTGELFF	TGTGCCAGCAGCCAAATGACTAGGCACACCGGGGAGCTGTTTTTT
.	TRBV5-1	TRBJ1-1	once	CASSLGGATEAFF	TGCGCCAGCAGCTTGGGTGGGGCAACCGAGGCTTTCTTT
.	TRBV4-2	TRBJ2-2	.	CASSQETNTGELFF	TGTGCCAGCAGCCAAGAGACTAACACCGGGGAGCTGTTTTTT
.	TRBV7-9	TRBJ2-7	once	CASSLGGSGSYYEQYF	TGTGCCAGCAGCTTAGGAGGTAGTGGATCCTACTACGAGCAGTACTTC
TRBD1	TRBV10-2	TRBJ1-1	.	CASGQGGNTEAFF	TGCGCCAGCGGGCAGGGGGGGAACACTGAAGCTTTCTTT
TRBD2	TRBV27	TRBJ2-7	.	CASSLAGPPTVYEQYF	TGTGCCAGCAGCCTAGCGGGGCCCCCTACGGTCTACGAGCAGTACTTC
.	TRBV6-1	TRBJ1-5	.	CASTLGGGNQPQHF	TGTGCCAGCACCCTAGGGGGGGGCAATCAGCCCCAGCATTTT
.	TRBV28	TRBJ2-3	.	CASSPGGGGYTDTQYF	TGTGCCAGCAGCCCCGGGGGCGGGGGCTACACAGATACGCAGTATTTT
.	TRBV27	TRBJ2-7	.	CASSLLGGEQYF	TGTGCCAGCAGTTTATTAGGGGGCGAGCAGTACTTC
.	TRBV6-6	TRBJ2-4	.	CASSYSLQENIQYF	TGTGCCAGCAGTTACTCGTTACAGGAAAACATTCAGTACTTC
.	TRBV28	TRBJ1-3	.	CASSLSHTSGNTIYF	TGTGCCAGCAGTTTAAGTCACACCTCTGGAAACACCATATATTTT
TRBD1	TRBV28	TRBJ2-7	.	CASRRTGGGPQYF	TGTGCCAGCAGAAGGACAGGGGGCGGGCCGCAGTACTTC
TRBD2	TRBV10-1	TRBJ2-2	once	CASLLPGLASTGELFF	TGCGCCAGCTTACTCCCGGGACTAGCGTCCACCGGGGAGCTGTTTTTT
.	TRBV5-4	TRBJ1-1	.	CASSFTERTRTEAFF	TGTGCCAGCAGCTTTACTGAACGTACCCGGACTGAAGCTTTCTTT
.	TRBV9	TRBJ1-4	.	CASGGEKLFF	TGTGCCAGCGGGGGGGAAAAACTGTTTTTT
TRBD1	TRBV27	TRBJ1-1	.	CASSFRGTANTEAFF	TGTGCCAGCAGTTTCCGGGGGACAGCGAACACTGAAGCTTTCTTT
.	TRBV30	TRBJ1-1	.	CAWNGGGTEAFF	TGTGCCTGGAACGGGGGAGGTACTGAAGCTTTCTTT
TRBD1	TRBV19	TRBJ2-1	.	CASTMGQGANEQFF	TGTGCCAGTACGATGGGACAGGGTGCCAATGAGCAGTTCTTC
.	TRBV28	TRBJ1-2	.	CASSLNGFGYTF	TGTGCCAGCAGTTTAAACGGGTTCGGCTACACCTTC
TRBD1	TRBV4-1	TRBJ1-5	.	CASSYRTGWNQPQHF	TGCGCCAGCAGCTACCGGACAGGGTGGAATCAGCCCCAGCATTTT
.	TRBV28	TRBJ2-1	.	CASSLYRGSYNEQFF	TGTGCCAGCAGTTTATATCGCGGCTCCTACAATGAGCAGTTCTTC
.	TRBV29-1	TRBJ1-2	.	CSAQANYGYTF	TGCAGCGCCCAAGCCAACTATGGCTACACCTTC
.	TRBV7-7	TRBJ2-1	.	CASSFLGGGNEQFF	TGTGCCAGCAGCTTTCTCGGGGGTGGAAATGAGCAGTTCTTC
.	TRBV30	TRBJ2-2	.	CAWSVGLNTGELFF	TGTGCCTGGAGTGTGGGACTTAACACCGGGGAGCTGTTTTTT
.	TRBV4-2	TRBJ1-1	once	CASSPRVELSGTEAFF	TGTGCCAGCAGCCCCCGGGTCGAACTATCGGGCACTGAAGCTTTCTTT
.	TRBV4-1	TRBJ2-7	.	CASSPAGKEQYF	TGCGCCAGCAGCCCCGCAGGGAAAGAGCAGTACTTC
.	TRBV14	TRBJ1-6	.	CASSQVRGLNSPLHF	TGTGCCAGCAGCCAAGTTCGAGGGTTAAATTCACCCCTCCACTTT
.	TRBV28	TRBJ2-7	.	CASSLLYEQYF	TGTGCCAGCAGTCTCTTATACGAGCAGTACTTC
.	TRBV29-1	TRBJ1-4	.	CSVSQGKGRTNEKLFF	TGCAGCGTTAGTCAGGGTAAAGGAAGAACTAATGAAAAACTGTTTTTT
.	TRBV10-2	TRBJ2-6	.	CASRGLSGANVLTF	TGCGCCAGCAGGGGGCTCTCTGGGGCCAACGTCCTGACTTTC
TRBD2	TRBV25-1	TRBJ2-2	.	CASTVSGSGTGELFF	TGTGCCAGTACTGTGAGCGGGAGCGGCACCGGGGAGCTGTTTTTT
TRBD1	TRBV7-9	TRBJ1-1	.	CASSLRGTEAFF	TGTGCCAGCAGCCTCAGGGGGACTGAAGCTTTCTTT
TRBD1	TRBV29-1	TRBJ2-7	.	CSVGDRGPYEQYF	TGCAGCGTCGGGGACAGGGGTCCCTACGAGCAGTACTTC
.	TRBV2	TRBJ1-5	.	CASSVRGAGQPQHF	TGTGCCAGCAGTGTACGGGGGGCGGGCCAGCCCCAGCATTTT
.	TRBV2	TRBJ1-5	.	CASRGQTNQPQHF	TGTGCCAGCAGAGGACAGACCAATCAGCCCCAGCATTTT
TRBD1	TRBV25-1	TRBJ2-3	few	CASSSGTGITDTQYF	TGTGCCAGCAGTTCCGGGACAGGGATCACAGATACGCAGTATTTT
.	TRBV7-9	TRBJ2-7	.	CASTVSYEQYF	TGTGCCAGCACCGTCTCCTACGAGCAGTACTTC
TRBD1	TRBV6-1	TRBJ1-6	.	CASHPGTASPLHF	TGTGCCAGCCACCCCGGGACAGCGTCACCCCTCCACTTT
TRBD1	TRBV27	TRBJ2-7	few	CASSLTPFRGQGLDEQYF	TGTGCCAGCAGTTTAACCCCCTTTCGGGGACAGGGTCTGGACGAGCAGTACTTC
.	TRBV29-1	TRBJ1-2	.	CSVVFRGTNYGYTF	TGCAGCGTTGTCTTTAGAGGAACTAACTATGGCTACACCTTC
.	TRBV10-1	TRBJ2-1	.	CASSERGRENEQFF	TGCGCCAGCAGTGAGAGGGGGCGGGAAAATGAGCAGTTCTTC
TRBD2	TRBV7-8	TRBJ2-1	few	CASSLAAYNEQFF	TGTGCCAGCAGTCTAGCGGCCTACAATGAGCAGTTCTTC
.	TRBV4-1	TRBJ2-7	.	CASSHTREINEQYF	TGCGCCAGCAGCCACACCCGGGAGATTAACGAGCAGTACTTC
TRBD1	TRBV18	TRBJ1-1	.	CASSPPFGQGENTEAFF	TGTGCCAGCTCACCCCCCTTCGGACAGGGTGAGAACACTGAAGCTTTCTTT
.	TRBV7-6	TRBJ2-1	.	CASSLAQNEQFF	TGTGCCAGCAGCTTAGCACAGAATGAGCAGTTCTTC
TRBD1	TRBV4-1	TRBJ1-2	.	CASSQLPGQGYGYTF	TGCGCCAGCAGCCAATTGCCCGGACAGGGCTATGGCTACACCTTC